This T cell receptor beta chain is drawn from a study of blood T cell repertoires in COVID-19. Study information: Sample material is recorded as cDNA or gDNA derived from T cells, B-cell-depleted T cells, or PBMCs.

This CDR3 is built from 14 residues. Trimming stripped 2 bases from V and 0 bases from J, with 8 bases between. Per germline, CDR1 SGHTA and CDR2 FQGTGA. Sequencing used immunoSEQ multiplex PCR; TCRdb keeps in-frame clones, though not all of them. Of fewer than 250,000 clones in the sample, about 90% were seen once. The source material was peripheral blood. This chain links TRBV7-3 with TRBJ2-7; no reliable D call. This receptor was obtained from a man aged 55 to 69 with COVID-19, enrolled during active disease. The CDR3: CASSLHSSSYEQYF. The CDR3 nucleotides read TGTGCCAGCAGCTTACACTCGAGCTCCTACGAGCAGTACTTC.